Listed below are T cell receptor beta chains from one sample, sequenced in a study of human T cells and chemical hapten exposure. TCRdb reprocessed the RACE reads via MiXCR and lists one record per CDR3 protein. The sample has roughly 360,000 distinct CDR3 sequences, roughly 4.8% seen once. The material was whole blood, obtained in connection with sensitization to the hapten diphenylcyclopropenone (DPC). The receptor source for this set is a woman aged 45-65 years with alopecia areata. Some clones in this sample may be carry-over from other donors' samples. Each CDR3 is given with its conserved first and last residue. A D gene is named only where the DNA matches it firmly. Expanded clones get a size class; other rows say once, few or many, or leave the size out.

clone size	D gene	V gene	J gene	CDR3 protein	CDR3 DNA
.	TRBD1	TRBV6-5	TRBJ2-7	CASSWDRKTYEQYF	TGTGCCAGCAGCTGGGACAGGAAAACTTACGAGCAGTACTTC
many	.	TRBV6-4	TRBJ2-3	CASSELGPPSTDTQYF	TGTGCCAGCAGTGAACTGGGACCCCCTAGCACAGATACGCAGTATTTT
few	.	TRBV10-3	TRBJ2-1	CAIRGGLLYNEQFF	TGTGCCATCCGAGGGGGACTATTGTACAATGAGCAGTTCTTC
.	.	TRBV3-1	TRBJ2-1	CASSQGLLEQFF	TGTGCCAGCAGCCAAGGGCTGTTGGAGCAGTTCTTC
many	.	TRBV5-1	TRBJ1-2	CASNPDGFSYGYTF	TGCGCCAGCAACCCCGACGGGTTTTCCTATGGCTACACCTTC
many	TRBD1	TRBV4-1	TRBJ2-7	CASSHERGQGPYEQYF	TGCGCCAGCAGCCATGAGAGGGGACAGGGGCCCTACGAGCAGTACTTC
.	.	TRBV28	TRBJ1-1	CASSQGQQNTEAFF	TGTGCCAGCAGCCAAGGACAGCAGAACACTGAAGCTTTCTTT
many	.	TRBV6-2/TRBV6-3	TRBJ2-1	CASSRGANEQFF	TGTGCCAGCAGTAGGGGGGCCAATGAGCAGTTCTTC
many	TRBD1	TRBV7-2	TRBJ2-7	CASSSPGQGAYEQYF	TGTGCCAGCAGCTCCCCGGGACAGGGGGCCTACGAGCAGTACTTC
few	.	TRBV12-3/TRBV12-4	TRBJ1-5	CASSSLQGQPQHF	TGTGCCAGCAGTTCATTACAGGGCCAGCCCCAGCATTTT
.	.	TRBV24-1	TRBJ2-1	CATSGPSGEQFF	TGTGCCACCAGTGGCCCCTCTGGTGAGCAGTTCTTC
few	.	TRBV29-1	TRBJ1-1	CSGMDRVLTEAFF	TGCAGCGGAATGGACCGAGTCTTGACTGAAGCTTTCTTT
many	.	TRBV12-3/TRBV12-4	TRBJ2-3	CASSFGAGYTDTQYF	TGTGCCAGCAGTTTTGGGGCGGGGTACACAGATACGCAGTATTTT
.	.	TRBV12-5	TRBJ2-1	CASGLGLFVDEQFF	TGTGCTAGTGGTTTGGGGCTCTTCGTCGATGAGCAGTTCTTC
many	.	TRBV29-1	TRBJ2-1	CSVEVVRNGYNEQFF	TGCAGCGTTGAAGTGGTAAGGAACGGCTACAATGAGCAGTTCTTC
few	.	TRBV25-1	TRBJ1-2	CASSEPGRYGYTF	TGTGCCAGCAGTGAACCAGGGAGGTATGGCTACACCTTC
many	.	TRBV6-2/TRBV6-3	TRBJ2-1	CASSYALNNEQFF	TGTGCCAGCAGTTACGCCCTAAACAATGAGCAGTTCTTC
many	TRBD1	TRBV5-1	TRBJ2-5	CASSLPLDRPEETQYF	TGCGCCAGCAGCTTGCCCCTGGACAGGCCTGAGGAGACCCAGTACTTC
many	.	TRBV12-3/TRBV12-4	TRBJ2-7	CASSPPGQGQYF	TGTGCCAGCAGTCCGCCGGGACAAGGGCAGTACTTC
few	.	TRBV12-3/TRBV12-4	TRBJ2-7	CASSFGSGESYEQYF	TGTGCCAGCAGTTTCGGGTCAGGGGAGTCCTACGAGCAGTACTTC
.	.	TRBV6-2/TRBV6-3	TRBJ1-4	CASSYGEDNEKLFF	TGTGCCAGCAGTTACGGAGAGGATAATGAAAAACTGTTTTTT
many	.	TRBV18	TRBJ2-3	CASSPEDTQYF	TGTGCCAGCTCACCAGAAGATACGCAGTATTTT
many	.	TRBV4-3	TRBJ2-3	CASSPGTTGDLGADTQYF	TGCGCCAGCAGCCCAGGGACAACGGGAGATCTCGGGGCAGATACGCAGTATTTT
many	.	TRBV20-1	TRBJ2-5	CSARESGSQETQYF	TGCAGTGCTAGAGAATCAGGGAGCCAAGAGACCCAGTACTTC
few	TRBD1	TRBV28	TRBJ2-3	CASSFDRGADTQYF	TGTGCCAGCAGTTTTGACAGGGGAGCAGATACGCAGTATTTT
.	.	TRBV6-2/TRBV6-3	TRBJ2-4	CASSYRLHSLDKNIQYF	TGTGCCAGCAGTTACCGGCTGCATTCCCTAGACAAAAACATTCAGTACTTC
many	.	TRBV27	TRBJ2-7	CASKEQGGYEQYF	TGTGCCAGCAAGGAGCAAGGGGGATACGAGCAGTACTTC
many	.	TRBV29-1	TRBJ2-3	CSVEEGGVDTQYF	TGCAGCGTTGAAGAAGGCGGAGTAGATACGCAGTATTTT
.	TRBD2	TRBV19	TRBJ2-5	CASSSSGGAVTQYF	TGTGCCAGTAGCTCTAGCGGGGGGGCGGTTACCCAGTACTTC
.	.	TRBV13	TRBJ2-1	CASSLGGAREQFF	TGTGCCAGCAGCTTAGGAGGGGCGAGAGAGCAGTTCTTC
.	TRBD1	TRBV12-5	TRBJ1-1	CASGGQAYGEAFF	TGTGCTAGTGGGGGACAGGCTTACGGTGAAGCTTTCTTT
.	.	TRBV10-3	TRBJ2-7	CAIRVTKGYEQYF	TGTGCCATCAGGGTGACAAAGGGCTACGAGCAGTACTTC
many	.	TRBV27	TRBJ1-4	CASSLWGQGWEKLFF	TGTGCCAGCAGTTTATGGGGACAAGGATGGGAAAAACTGTTTTTT
few	TRBD1	TRBV2	TRBJ2-3	CASNKDRGDTQYF	TGTGCCAGCAACAAGGACAGGGGCGATACGCAGTATTTT
few	TRBD1	TRBV12-5	TRBJ1-4	CASGLGQGREKLFF	TGTGCTAGTGGCCTTGGACAGGGGCGGGAAAAACTGTTTTTT
few	.	TRBV5-1	TRBJ2-3	CASSVTGFRGTDTQYF	TGCGCCAGCAGCGTAACTGGTTTTAGGGGCACAGATACGCAGTATTTT
.	.	TRBV7-2	TRBJ2-1	CASSLAQVRGNEQFF	TGTGCCAGCAGCTTAGCGCAGGTTCGAGGCAATGAGCAGTTCTTC
many	.	TRBV27	TRBJ1-5	CASSFWGSNQPQHF	TGTGCCAGCAGCTTCTGGGGGAGCAATCAGCCCCAGCATTTT
many	TRBD2	TRBV27	TRBJ2-7	CASSLRGGSVYEQYF	TGTGCCAGCAGTTTACGTGGCGGGAGTGTCTACGAGCAGTACTTC
few	TRBD1	TRBV28	TRBJ1-2	CASSRQGLSYGYTF	TGTGCCAGCAGCCGACAGGGGCTTTCCTATGGCTACACCTTC
many	.	TRBV5-1	TRBJ1-2	CASSLASQDKSYTF	TGCGCCAGCAGCTTGGCCAGTCAGGATAAGAGCTACACCTTC
few	.	TRBV2	TRBJ2-1	CASSEALDRSSYNEQFF	TGTGCCAGCAGTGAAGCATTGGACCGTAGCTCCTACAATGAGCAGTTCTTC
many	.	TRBV6-1	TRBJ1-1	CASRVVARITGTEAFF	TGTGCCAGCAGAGTAGTCGCAAGAATAACAGGGACTGAAGCTTTCTTT
many	TRBD2	TRBV29-1	TRBJ2-7	CNPGTSGSYEQYF	TGCAACCCGGGGACTAGCGGCTCCTACGAGCAGTACTTC
once	.	TRBV10-3	TRBJ2-5	CAASPSKETQYF	TGTGCCGCCTCCCCTAGTAAAGAGACCCAGTACTTC
few	TRBD2	TRBV12-3/TRBV12-4	TRBJ2-5	CASSSRGGGETQYF	TGTGCCAGCAGTTCCCGGGGGGGAGGAGAGACCCAGTACTTC
many	TRBD1	TRBV6-5	TRBJ2-1	CASSSPGQGSHEQFF	TGTGCCAGCAGTTCTCCCGGACAGGGATCGCATGAGCAGTTCTTC
.	TRBD1	TRBV10-3	TRBJ2-2	CAIRSPTGAGELFF	TGTGCCATCAGAAGTCCGACAGGGGCCGGGGAGCTGTTTTTT
few	TRBD1	TRBV18	TRBJ2-7	CASSPGQGAHEQYF	TGTGCCAGCTCACCAGGACAGGGGGCCCACGAGCAGTACTTC
.	.	TRBV7-9	TRBJ2-6	CASSPPKSGANVLTF	TGTGCCAGCAGCCCGCCGAAGTCTGGGGCCAACGTCCTGACTTTC
.	.	TRBV20-1	TRBJ2-3	CSFQRGSISTDTQYF	TGCAGTTTTCAACGGGGGTCTATCAGCACAGATACGCAGTATTTT
many	TRBD1	TRBV29-1	TRBJ1-2	CSARQGAPGYTF	TGCAGCGCACGACAGGGGGCCCCTGGCTACACCTTC
many	.	TRBV5-1	TRBJ2-1	CASSSLGQGYNEQFF	TGCGCCAGCAGCTCCCTGGGCCAAGGCTACAATGAGCAGTTCTTC
many	.	TRBV12-3/TRBV12-4	TRBJ2-2	CASTLTRFPGELFF	TGTGCCAGCACCCTGACTAGGTTCCCCGGGGAGCTGTTTTTT
.	TRBD2	TRBV5-4	TRBJ2-3	CASSFGSGGHQDTQYF	TGTGCCAGCAGCTTCGGCAGCGGGGGGCATCAAGATACGCAGTATTTT
many	.	TRBV20-1	TRBJ1-2	CSAKRQDGYTF	TGCAGTGCAAAACGCCAGGATGGCTACACCTTC
many	.	TRBV12-3/TRBV12-4	TRBJ2-3	CASSFTDTQYF	TGTGCCAGCAGCTTCACAGATACGCAGTATTTT
many	TRBD1	TRBV2	TRBJ1-5	CASSPGQIVRNQPQHF	TGTGCCAGCAGTCCGGGACAGATTGTTAGGAATCAGCCCCAGCATTTT
many	.	TRBV12-3/TRBV12-4	TRBJ2-1	CASALRRYNEQFF	TGTGCCAGCGCCCTTCGACGCTACAATGAGCAGTTCTTC
few	.	TRBV4-1	TRBJ1-5	CASSQVLKVQMNQPQHF	TGCGCCAGCAGCCAAGTCCTAAAAGTACAGATGAATCAGCCCCAGCATTTT